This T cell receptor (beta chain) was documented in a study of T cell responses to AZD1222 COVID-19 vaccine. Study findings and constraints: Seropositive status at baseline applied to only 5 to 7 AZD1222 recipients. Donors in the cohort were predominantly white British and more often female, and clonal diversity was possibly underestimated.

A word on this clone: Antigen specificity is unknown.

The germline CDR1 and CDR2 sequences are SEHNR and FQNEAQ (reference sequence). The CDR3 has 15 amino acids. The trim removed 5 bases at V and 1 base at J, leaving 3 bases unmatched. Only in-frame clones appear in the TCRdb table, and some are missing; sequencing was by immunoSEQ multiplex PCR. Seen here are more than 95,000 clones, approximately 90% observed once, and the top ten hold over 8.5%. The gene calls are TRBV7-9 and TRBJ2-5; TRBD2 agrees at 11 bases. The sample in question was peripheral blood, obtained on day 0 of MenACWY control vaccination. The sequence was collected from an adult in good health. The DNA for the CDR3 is TGTGCCAGCAGCAAAACTAGCGGGAGCCAAGAGACCCAGTACTTC. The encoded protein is CASSKTSGSQETQYF.